This is a list of T cell receptor beta chains from one sample in a study of T cell responses to AZD1222 COVID-19 vaccine. The assay was immunoSEQ multiplex PCR, and TCRdb's table has in-frame clones only and misses some. This table has some 86,000 clones, around nine tenths appearing once. Specimen: peripheral blood, collected 28 days after the second AZD1222 dose. All receptors come from an adult who received the AZD1222 COVID-19 vaccine. Both conserved end residues are part of each CDR3. A D gene is named only where the DNA matches it firmly. Not all rows give a size; the values are once, few, many and, for expanded clones, a class.

size	D	V	J	CDR3	DNA
NA	NA	TRBV6-5	TRBJ1-4	CASSYSSGGKLFF	TGTGCCAGCAGTTACAGTTCGGGAGGAAAACTGTTTTTT
once	NA	TRBV10-3	TRBJ2-5	CATSTLAAETQYF	TGTGCCACCTCGACCTTGGCGGCAGAGACCCAGTACTTC
NA	NA	TRBV3-1/TRBV3-2	TRBJ2-7	CASSHWGSPYEQYF	TGTGCCAGCAGCCATTGGGGGTCCCCTTACGAGCAGTACTTC
once	NA	TRBV6-6	TRBJ2-2	CASTPLGASTGELFF	TGTGCCAGCACCCCCCTCGGAGCCAGCACCGGGGAGCTGTTTTTT
once	TRBD1	TRBV27	TRBJ2-1	CASSLDRGTFSYNEQFF	TGTGCCAGCAGTTTGGACAGGGGGACCTTCTCCTACAATGAGCAGTTCTTC
NA	TRBD1	TRBV5-5	TRBJ1-4	CASSLGDRGEKLFF	TGTGCCAGCAGCTTGGGGGACAGGGGGGAAAAACTGTTTTTT
NA	TRBD1	TRBV6-6	TRBJ1-1	CASSYSSGGTEAFF	TGTGCCAGCAGTTACTCCTCAGGGGGTACTGAAGCTTTCTTT
NA	NA	TRBV7-2	TRBJ1-1	CASSLRGNTEAFF	TGTGCCAGCAGCTTAAGAGGGAACACTGAAGCTTTCTTT
NA	NA	TRBV28	TRBJ1-1	CASSSELWEVNTEAFF	TGTGCCAGCAGTTCCGAGTTGTGGGAGGTGAACACTGAAGCTTTCTTT
NA	TRBD2	TRBV5-6	TRBJ2-3	CASSFSGGAATQYF	TGTGCCAGCAGCTTTAGCGGGGGGGCCGCTACGCAGTATTTT
NA	NA	TRBV30	TRBJ2-2	CAWRREIVTGELFF	TGTGCCTGGAGAAGGGAGATCGTCACCGGGGAGCTGTTTTTT
NA	TRBD1	TRBV27	TRBJ2-1	CASRLPGQSYNEQFF	TGTGCCAGCAGGCTCCCGGGACAGAGCTACAATGAGCAGTTCTTC
NA	TRBD1	TRBV6-2/TRBV6-3	TRBJ1-1	CASSYRAGTGHTEAFF	TGTGCCAGCAGTTACAGGGCTGGGACAGGGCACACTGAAGCTTTCTTT
NA	NA	TRBV7-2	TRBJ1-1	CASSLSTVPNTEAFF	TGTGCCAGCAGCTTATCTACAGTTCCGAACACTGAAGCTTTCTTT
NA	NA	TRBV19	TRBJ1-5	CASNSIARGGQPQHF	TGTGCCAGTAATAGTATCGCGAGGGGAGGTCAGCCCCAGCATTTT
NA	NA	TRBV10-3	TRBJ2-7	CATVSSYEQYF	TGTGCCACCGTAAGCTCCTACGAGCAGTACTTC
NA	NA	TRBV11-2	TRBJ2-1	CASSLDREINEQFF	TGTGCCAGCAGCTTAGACAGGGAGATCAATGAGCAGTTCTTC
NA	TRBD2	TRBV6-5	TRBJ2-2	CASSYQVAGSGELFF	TGTGCCAGCAGTTACCAAGTAGCGGGGAGCGGGGAGCTGTTTTTT
NA	NA	TRBV7-2	TRBJ1-4	CASSLDASNNEKLFF	TGTGCCAGCAGCTTAGACGCGTCCAATAATGAAAAACTGTTTTTT
NA	NA	TRBV18	TRBJ1-5	CASSGGPGQPQHF	TGTGCCAGCTCAGGGGGGCCCGGTCAGCCCCAGCATTTT
NA	TRBD1	TRBV28	TRBJ1-5	CASSLEQGTSNQPQHF	TGTGCCAGCAGTTTGGAACAGGGGACGAGCAATCAGCCCCAGCATTTT
NA	NA	TRBV6-5	TRBJ1-2	CASSYREGYGYTF	TGTGCCAGCAGTTATCGGGAAGGCTATGGCTACACCTTC
NA	NA	TRBV6-1	TRBJ1-5	CASSESGAYSNQPQHF	TGTGCCAGCAGTGAGTCCGGGGCTTATAGCAATCAGCCCCAGCATTTT